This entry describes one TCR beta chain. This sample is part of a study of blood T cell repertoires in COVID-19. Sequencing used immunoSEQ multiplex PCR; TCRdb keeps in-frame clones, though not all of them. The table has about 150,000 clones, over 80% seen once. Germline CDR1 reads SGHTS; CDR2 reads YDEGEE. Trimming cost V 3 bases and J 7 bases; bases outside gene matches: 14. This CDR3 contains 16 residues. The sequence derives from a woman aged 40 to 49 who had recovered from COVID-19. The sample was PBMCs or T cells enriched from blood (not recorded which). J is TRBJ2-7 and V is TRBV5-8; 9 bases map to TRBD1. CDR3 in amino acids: CASSSNIRTGVGEQYF. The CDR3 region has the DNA TGTGCCAGCAGCTCTAATATTCGGACAGGGGTTGGTGAGCAGTACTTC. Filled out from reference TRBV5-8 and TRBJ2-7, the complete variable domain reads EAGVTQSPTHLIKTRGQQATLRCSPISGHTSVYWYQQALGLGLQFLLWYDEGEERNRGNFPPRFSGRQFPNYSSELNVNALELEDSALYLCASSSNIRTGVGEQYFGPGTRLTVT.